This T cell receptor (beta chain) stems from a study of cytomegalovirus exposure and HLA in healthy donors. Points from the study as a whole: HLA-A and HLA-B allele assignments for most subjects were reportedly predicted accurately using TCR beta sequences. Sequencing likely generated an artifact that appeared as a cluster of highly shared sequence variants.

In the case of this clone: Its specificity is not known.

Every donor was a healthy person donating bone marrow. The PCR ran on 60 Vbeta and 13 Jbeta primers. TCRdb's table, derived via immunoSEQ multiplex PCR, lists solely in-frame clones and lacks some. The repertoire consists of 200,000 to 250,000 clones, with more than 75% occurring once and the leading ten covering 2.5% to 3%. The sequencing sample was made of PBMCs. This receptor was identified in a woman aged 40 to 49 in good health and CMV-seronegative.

Here the CDR3 reads CASSQTGEVGTQYF. The CDR3, as DNA: TGCGCCAGCAGCCAGACAGGGGAGGTGGGGACCCAGTACTTC. The V gene is TRBV4-1, the J gene TRBJ2-5; the match to TRBD1 covers 8 bases. The CDR3 contains 14 residues. After removal of 3 bases from V and 7 bases from J, the junction contained 7 bases not matched to a gene. From germline, CDR1 is MGHRA and CDR2 YSYEKL.